These 14 T cell receptor beta chains originate from one sample sequenced in a study of blood T cell repertoires in COVID-19. Repertoires were generated with immunoSEQ multiplex PCR, while TCRdb's copy carries only in-frame clones and drops some. The table lists around 240,000 clones, roughly 83% of them singletons. The sample was PBMCs or T cells enriched from blood (not recorded which). These receptor sequences come from a woman aged 45-65 years who had recovered from COVID-19.

This clone showed up just a few times. V is TRBV4-1 and J is TRBJ1-1, with 9 positions matching TRBD1. The CDR3 loop spans 17 amino acids. Germline V gives CDR1 MGHRA, CDR2 YSYEKL. Trimming removed 1 base from V and 5 bases from J; junction bases left unmatched: 11. CDR3 DNA sequence: TGCGCCAGCAGCCAAGTTAGGGGATGGGACAGGGATACTGAAGCTTTCTTT. Amino acids: CASSQVRGWDRDTEAFF.

This chain uses TRBV7-3 with TRBJ2-5; TRBD1 agrees at 7 bases. Germline CDR1 SGHTA, CDR2 FQGTGA. CDR3 length: 14 amino acids. Unmatched junction bases numbered 7, after V lost 4 bases and J lost 5 bases. CDR3 protein: CASSSGQVGETQYF. In nucleotides, the CDR3 is TGTGCCAGCAGCTCCGGACAGGTGGGGGAGACCCAGTACTTC.

The rearrangement uses TRBV20-1 and TRBJ1-5, with a weak D call TRBD1 (5 bases). V lost 3 bases and J 7 bases, leaving 13 bases between the germline ends. Looked up from germline, CDR1 is DFQATT and CDR2 is SNEGSKA (reference sequence). This CDR3 is built from 13 residues. CDR3 coding DNA: TGCAGTGCTAGTGCGCAGGGCGTGCAGCCCCAGCATTTT. Protein product: CSASAQGVQPQHF.

V is TRBV2 and J is TRBJ1-3, with 9 bases matching TRBD1. The length of the CDR3 is 15 residues. The germline CDR1 and CDR2 sequences are SNHLY and FYNNEI. V shed 4 bases and J 1 base; nucleotides not matched to a gene: 2. The DNA of the CDR3 is TGTGCCAGCAGTGCCGGGACAGGGTCTGGAAACACCATATATTTT. Amino acid sequence: CASSAGTGSGNTIYF.

The chain is built from TRBV2 and TRBJ1-1, with D perhaps TRBD1 (6 bases). CDR1 and CDR2 from the germline V gene are SNHLY and FYNNEI. The CDR3 consists of 12 residues. Trimming removed 3 bases from V and 11 bases from J, with 13 bases in between. The CDR3 DNA is TGTGCCAGCAGTGAGTCAGGGGCGCGGGCTTTCTTT. The encoded protein is CASSESGARAFF.

This chain joins TRBV4-3 and TRBJ2-1; D may be TRBD2 (5 bases). Trimming pared 5 bases from V and 8 bases from J, leaving 22 bases between. The germline gives CDR1 LGHNA, CDR2 YSLEER. The CDR3 is 16 residues long. CDR3 sequence: CASSGNPLGSVHEQFF. In DNA, the CDR3 is TGCGCCAGCAGCGGGAACCCTTTGGGGAGTGTGCATGAGCAGTTCTTC.

In DNA form, the CDR3 reads TGTGCCACCGCCACAGGGGGCGCCTACAATGAGCAGTTCTTC. Translation: CATATGGAYNEQFF. The rearrangement joins TRBV24-1 to TRBJ2-1; 9 bases are shared with TRBD1. Germline trimming cut 9 bases from V and 2 bases from J; bases unmatched to any gene: 4. Germline CDR1 and CDR2: KGHDR and SFDVKD. CDR3 length equals 14 residues.

The chain is built from TRBV14 and TRBJ2-7; 12 bases are shared with TRBD2. The length of the CDR3 is 15 residues. Trimming took 0 bases from V and 9 from J; bases not matched to a gene: 6. Germline assignment: CDR1 SGHDN and CDR2 FVKESK. CDR3 nucleotides: TGTGCCAGCAGCCAAGAGACTAGCGGGAGTGTAGGGCAGTACTTC. The encoded protein is CASSQETSGSVGQYF.

The V gene is TRBV2, the J gene TRBJ1-1; 7 nucleotides line up with TRBD1. The CDR3 totals 15 residues. V was pared by 5 bases and J by 4 bases, with 10 bases of the junction left unmatched. The germline V gene has CDR1 SNHLY and CDR2 FYNNEI. The CDR3 region has the DNA TGTGCCAGCAGTATAGACAGGGCTGGGAGCACTGAAGCTTTCTTT. Encoded protein: CASSIDRAGSTEAFF.

The J gene is TRBJ2-5, the V gene TRBV6-4; perhaps TRBD1 as D (5 bases). The CDR3 sequence is 15 residues long. In germline, CDR1 is MRHNA, CDR2 SNTAGT. Trimming cost V 4 bases and J 5 bases, with 17 bases left between them. CDR3 protein: CASSAYDDPGETQYF. As DNA, the CDR3 is TGTGCCAGCAGTGCCTACGACGACCCAGGGGAGACCCAGTACTTC.

The DNA for the CDR3 is TGTGCCAGCAGTCCCATAAACATTGTCACCTACGAGCAGTACTTC. As protein: CASSPINIVTYEQYF. The chain combines TRBV28 with TRBJ2-7, with unresolved D. The V gene lost 5 bases and the J gene lost 2 bases, with 16 bases spanning the gap. Germline CDR1 MDHEN, CDR2 SYDVKM. The CDR3 runs 15 residues. Complete variable domain (other parts from reference TRBV28 and TRBJ2-7): DVKVTQSSRYLVKRTGEKVFLECVQDMDHENMFWYRQDPGLGLRLIYFSYDVKMKEKGDIPEGYSVSREKKERFSLILESASTNQTSMYLCASSPINIVTYEQYFGPGTRLTVT.

The J gene is TRBJ2-7, the V gene TRBV7-3; no clear D. Between the trimmed V and J ends, which lost 4 bases and 7 bases, there was a span of 8 bases. Germline-derived CDR1 and CDR2 are SGHTA and FQGTGA. The CDR3 spans 11 residues. The CDR3 protein is CASSSSREQYF. In nucleotides, the CDR3 is TGTGCCAGCAGCTCTAGTCGGGAGCAGTACTTC.

The chain couples TRBV4-1 to TRBJ2-3; 7 bases align to TRBD2. V was pared by 0 bases and J by 0 bases, with 3 bases of the junction left unmatched. CDR1 and CDR2 (germline): MGHRA, YSYEKL. CDR3 length: 16 residues. The CDR3 DNA sequence: TGCGCCAGCAGCCAAGATCTTAGCGGGAGCACAGATACGCAGTATTTT. It is translated as CASSQDLSGSTDTQYF.

This clone has just one count. V is TRBV3-1 (or the pseudogene TRBV3-2) and J is TRBJ2-5; 13 bases agree with TRBD2. The CDR3 loop spans 18 amino acids. Germline CDR1 is LGHDT and CDR2 is YNNKEL (reference sequence). The junction had 12 bases not matched to a gene; V was cut back by 4 bases and J by 4 bases. CDR3 nucleotides: TGTGCCAGCAGCCTCCGGACTAGCGGGAGTCTCCGCGGAGAGACCCAGTACTTC. Its translation: CASSLRTSGSLRGETQYF.